The present T cell receptor beta chain was sequenced within a study of cytomegalovirus exposure and HLA in healthy donors. This PCR relied on a set of 60 Vbeta primers and 13 Jbeta primers. Libraries were prepared by immunoSEQ multiplex PCR; TCRdb keeps only in-frame clonotypes and omits some of them. The table records tens of thousands of clones, roughly 88% of them present only once. The CDR3 loop spans 14 amino acids. The germline V gene has CDR1 MDHEN and CDR2 SYDVKM. Germline trimming cut 10 bases from V and 4 bases from J; bases unmatched to any gene: 7. This TCR was recovered from a woman between 40 and 55 years old in good health and CMV-seropositive. Sequenced sample: PBMCs. The rearrangement uses TRBV28 and TRBJ1-1, with 12 bases matching TRBD1. The CDR3 coding sequence is TGTGCCAACAAGGGACAGGGGGCAGGCACTGAAGCTTTCTTT. Protein sequence: CANKGQGAGTEAFF.